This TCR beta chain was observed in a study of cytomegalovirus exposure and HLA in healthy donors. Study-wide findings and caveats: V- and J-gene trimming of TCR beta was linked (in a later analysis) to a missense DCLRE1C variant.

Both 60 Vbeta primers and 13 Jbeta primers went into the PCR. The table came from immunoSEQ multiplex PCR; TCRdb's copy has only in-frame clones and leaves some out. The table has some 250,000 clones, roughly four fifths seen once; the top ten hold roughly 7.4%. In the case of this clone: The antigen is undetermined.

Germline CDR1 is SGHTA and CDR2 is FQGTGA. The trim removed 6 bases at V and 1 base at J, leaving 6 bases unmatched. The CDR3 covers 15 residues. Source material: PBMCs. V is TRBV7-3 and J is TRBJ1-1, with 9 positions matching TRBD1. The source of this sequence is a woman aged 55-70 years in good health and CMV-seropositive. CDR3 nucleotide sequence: TGTGCCAGCAGTCCAGGACAGGGGTGGAACACTGAAGCTTTCTTT. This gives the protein CASSPGQGWNTEAFF.